This TCR beta chain was captured in a study of T cell repertoires in cytomegalovirus infection (dated by TCRdb to about 2019). About the full investigation: Donor HLA type was relevant to the analysis, because carriage of CMV infection together with the matching HLA type was indicated by public TCR beta signatures. What the authors observed across the whole study: In the ex vivo response, HLA-C-restricted CMV-specific TCR beta clonotypes were dominant, and in two of eight donors the single most frequent clonotype came from this HLA-C-restricted group. Cumulative frequency of public TCR beta family members discriminated carriers of CMV infection plus the relevant HLA type in this cohort and an independent 352-donor cohort.

Trimming removed 3 bases from V and 0 bases from J, leaving 14 bases between the germline ends. Its CDR3 holds 15 amino acids, cysteine through phenylalanine. Only CDR3 DNA remains: 45 bases, in frame from the first base. From the germline V gene (reference sequence), CDR1 is GTSNPN and CDR2 is SVGIG. Worth noting for this clonotype: This receptor's antigen is unknown. The input lacks base qualities; no much larger clone sits a single base away.

TCRdb records Illumina HiSeq 1500 as the sequencer. TCRdb passed the public sequencing reads through fastp at Q25 and MiXCR, retaining productive beta sequences. Rows are combined by CDR3 protein, so each entry shows the most common genes and DNA. The sample has under 600,000 distinct CDR3 sequences on record, more than 15% of them singletons. The ten largest account for 20% to 30% of the sample. The sequence was obtained from a human donor in good health (CMV status not recorded). Some clones in this sample may be carry-over from other donors' samples. The V gene is TRBV30 and the J gene is TRBJ1-1; a tentative D match to TRBD1 spans 5 bases. Material: CD8+ T cells from PBMCs. The DNA sequence is given as TGTGCCTGGAGGTGGGGGACTGACATGAACACTGAAGCTTTCTTT. Protein translation: CAWRWGTDMNTEAFF.